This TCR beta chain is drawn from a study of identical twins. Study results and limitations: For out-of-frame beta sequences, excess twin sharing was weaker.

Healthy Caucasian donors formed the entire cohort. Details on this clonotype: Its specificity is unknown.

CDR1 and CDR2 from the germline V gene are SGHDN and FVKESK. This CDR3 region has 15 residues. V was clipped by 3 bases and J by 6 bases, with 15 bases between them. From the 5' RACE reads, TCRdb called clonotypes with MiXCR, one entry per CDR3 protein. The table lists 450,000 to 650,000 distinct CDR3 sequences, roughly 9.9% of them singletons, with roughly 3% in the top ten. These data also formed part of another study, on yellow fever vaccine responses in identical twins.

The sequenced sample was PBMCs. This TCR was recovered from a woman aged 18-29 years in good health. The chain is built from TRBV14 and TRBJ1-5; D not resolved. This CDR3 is CASSQGWGGSQPQHF. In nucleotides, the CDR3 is TGTGCCAGCAGCCAGGGGTGGGGAGGATCTCAGCCCCAGCATTTT.